This record concerns one T cell receptor (beta chain) sequence. These data belong to a study of blood T cell repertoires in COVID-19. Study-wide background: The origin of the acute and convalescent COVID-19 samples was the United States, Italy and Spain.

Trimming cost V 4 bases and J 3 bases, with 16 bases left between them. The CDR3 loop spans 16 amino acids. The germline gives CDR1 MNHNS, CDR2 SASEGT. Per the original methods: Estimation of nucleated cell counts was performed using reference gene primer amplification. Some clones are missing from TCRdb's copy, which holds only in-frame ones; the method was immunoSEQ multiplex PCR. V, J and clone size are taken as reported in that table, and D and trimming were inferred from the DNA itself. The table shows 150,000 to 200,000 clones, with around nine tenths occurring only once. J is TRBJ2-1 and V is TRBV6-1, with D perhaps TRBD1 (6 bases). The source of this sequence is a woman in her seventies with COVID-19, enrolled during active disease. Sequenced sample: peripheral blood. The CDR3 loop is CASSATQGLHYNEQFF. DNA of the CDR3: TGTGCCAGCAGTGCGACTCAGGGGTTGCACTACAATGAGCAGTTCTTC.